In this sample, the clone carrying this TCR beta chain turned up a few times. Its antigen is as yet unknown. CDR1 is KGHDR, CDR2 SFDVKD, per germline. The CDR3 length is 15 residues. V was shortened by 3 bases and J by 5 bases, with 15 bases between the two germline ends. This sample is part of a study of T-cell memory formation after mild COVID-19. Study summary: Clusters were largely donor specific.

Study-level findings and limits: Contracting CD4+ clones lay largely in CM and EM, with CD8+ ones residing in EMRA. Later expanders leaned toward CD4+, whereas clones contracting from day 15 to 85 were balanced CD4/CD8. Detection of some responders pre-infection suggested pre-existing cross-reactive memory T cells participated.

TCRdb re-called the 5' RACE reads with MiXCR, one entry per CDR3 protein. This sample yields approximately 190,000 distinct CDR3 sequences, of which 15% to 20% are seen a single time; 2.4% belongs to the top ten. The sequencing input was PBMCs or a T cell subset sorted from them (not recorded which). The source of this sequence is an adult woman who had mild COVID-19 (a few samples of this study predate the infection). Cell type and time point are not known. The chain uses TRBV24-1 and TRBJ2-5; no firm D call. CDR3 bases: TGTGCCACCAGTGATAGTGGGGAAGTTAGGGAGACCCAGTACTTC. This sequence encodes CATSDSGEVRETQYF.